This T cell receptor (beta chain) was recorded in a study of cytomegalovirus exposure and HLA in healthy donors. Study conclusions and caveats: Segments of the TCR beta V type were, in most cases, productive about 87% or about 30% of the time in an earlier analysis. Presence/absence analyses took donor sequencing depth as roughly uniform.

The CDR3 consists of 18 residues. CDR1 and CDR2 from the germline V gene are LGHNA and YSLEER. V shed 1 base, J shed 2 bases, and the junction held 12 bases outside the gene matches. Points on this clone: The antigen is not known.

The PCR had 60 Vbeta and 13 Jbeta primers. The method was immunoSEQ multiplex PCR; TCRdb's version includes in-frame clones alone and lacks a portion of them. The sample includes around 150,000 clones, approximately 84% of them seen just once. The source is a man aged 18 to 29 in good health and CMV-seropositive. The specimen sequenced was PBMCs. This rearrangement joins TRBV4-3 to TRBJ2-7; TRBD2 matches 9 bases. CDR3 DNA sequence: TGCGCCAGCAGCCAAGCGGCCAGCGGGGGGTTTGCCCCCTACGAGCAGTACTTC. This encodes CASSQAASGGFAPYEQYF.